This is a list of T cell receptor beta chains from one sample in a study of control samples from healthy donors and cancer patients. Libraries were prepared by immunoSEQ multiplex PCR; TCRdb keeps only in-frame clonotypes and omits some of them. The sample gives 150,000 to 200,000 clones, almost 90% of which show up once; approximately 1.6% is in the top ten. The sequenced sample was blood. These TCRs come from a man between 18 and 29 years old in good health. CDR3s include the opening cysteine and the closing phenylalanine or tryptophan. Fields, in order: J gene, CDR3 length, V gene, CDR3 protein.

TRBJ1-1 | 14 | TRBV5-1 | CASTFEGVGTEAFF
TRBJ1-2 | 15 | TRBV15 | CATSRDRQGTSGYTF
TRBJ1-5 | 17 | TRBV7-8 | CASSRIPTGINNQPQHF
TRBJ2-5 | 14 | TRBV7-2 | CASSLSRLQETQYF
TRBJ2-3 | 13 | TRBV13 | CASSTGGSDTQYF
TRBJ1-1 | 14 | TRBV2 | CASSKDGRNTEAFF
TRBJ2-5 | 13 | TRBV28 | CASRSIQGETQYF
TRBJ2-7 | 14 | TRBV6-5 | CASRQTRTGHEQYF
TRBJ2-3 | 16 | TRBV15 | CATSSRTSGAADTQYF
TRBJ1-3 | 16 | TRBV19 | CASSIGTDYSGNTIYF
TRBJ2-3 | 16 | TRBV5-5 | CASSYPRGRPSDTQYF
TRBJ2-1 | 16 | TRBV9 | CASSVISSGGNNEQFF
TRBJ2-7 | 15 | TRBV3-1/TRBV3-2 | CASSQVGGVVYEQYF
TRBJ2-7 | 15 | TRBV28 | CASSLAGTGGYGQYF
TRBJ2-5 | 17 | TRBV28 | CASSSQSRRRARGAQYF
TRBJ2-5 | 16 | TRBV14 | CASSQTSGGAAETQYF
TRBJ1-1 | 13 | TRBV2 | CASKGSMNTEAFF
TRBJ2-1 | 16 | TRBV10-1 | CASMIGGLAGVDEQFF
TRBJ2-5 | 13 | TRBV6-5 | CATSTPAQETQYF
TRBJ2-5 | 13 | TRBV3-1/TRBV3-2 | CASSQDAQETQYF
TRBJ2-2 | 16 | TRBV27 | CASSLSGTGNTGELFF
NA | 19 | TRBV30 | CAWGLTSGGRGSSYNEQFF
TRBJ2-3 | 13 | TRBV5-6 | CASSPRNTDTQYF
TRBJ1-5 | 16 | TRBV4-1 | CASSQEGTGRSQPQHF
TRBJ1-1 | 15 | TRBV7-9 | CASSRRTSMNTEAFF